This TCR beta chain was documented in a study of shared clonotypes between healthy human individuals. Across the study: The cohort had two women and a few men, ages 18 to 49. Notes on the study in general: Unshared clonotypes carried lower generation probabilities than those common to all four donors. Naive CD4 clonotypes overlapped across a few donors at approximately 4.5%.

Adult Caucasians living in Nashville, Tennessee made up all of the donors. The CDR3 sequence is 14 residues long. The V end was cut by 7 bases, the J end by 0 bases, with 10 bases between. Germline assignment: CDR1 MDHEN and CDR2 SYDVKM. On this clone itself: Its antigen remains unidentified.

Libraries were prepared by immunoSEQ multiplex PCR; TCRdb keeps only in-frame clonotypes and omits some of them. This sample yields roughly 1,600,000 clones, of which around 98.5% are seen a single time; 0.36% belongs to the top ten. The source material was naive CD4+ T cells sorted from blood. Regarding subset: CD45RA+ positively selected. This receptor was obtained from a man aged 30-40 years in good health. The V and J genes are TRBV28 and TRBJ1-3, with D maybe TRBD1 (6 bases). CDR3 loop: CASMDSNSGNTIYF. Here the CDR3 DNA reads TGTGCCAGCATGGACAGCAACTCTGGAAACACCATATATTTT.